This TCR beta chain was identified during a study of blood T cell repertoires in COVID-19. Whole-study context: From the United States, Italy and Spain came samples of acute and convalescent COVID-19. Sample material is recorded as cDNA or gDNA derived from T cells, B-cell-depleted T cells, or PBMCs.

Original data processing: Amplification with reference gene primers provided the estimates of nucleated cell counts. The table came from immunoSEQ multiplex PCR; TCRdb's copy has only in-frame clones and leaves some out. The V and J calls and clone size are taken from that table; D and trimming were inferred from the DNA. The sample yields 70,000 or so clones, 82% seen once. This TCR was recovered from a human donor in a cohort sampled during active COVID-19. The sample comprised peripheral blood.

Here the CDR3 DNA reads TGTGCCAGCTCACCAATAGATGGAGATACGCAGTATTTT. This gives the protein CASSPIDGDTQYF. The rearrangement joins TRBV18 to TRBJ2-3; D unclear. Deletions cut 2 bases from V and 5 bases from J, with 8 bases between. The CDR3 is made up of 13 amino acids. CDR1 and CDR2 (germline): KGHSH, LQKENI.